These 8 T cell receptor beta chains were all obtained from the same sample, sequenced in a study of blood T cell repertoires in COVID-19. The method was immunoSEQ multiplex PCR; TCRdb's version includes in-frame clones alone and lacks a portion of them. The table shows a few hundred thousand clones, with around 86% occurring only once. The sample taken for sequencing was peripheral blood. All receptors come from a young woman with active or convalescent COVID-19.

V is TRBV7-6 and J is TRBJ1-6; 7 bases are a match to TRBD1. Looked up from germline, CDR1 is SGHVS and CDR2 is FNYEAQ. J gave up 9 bases and V 1 base, and 6 bases lay outside the gene matches. The length of the CDR3 is 15 residues. CDR3 protein: CASSLGQGGISPLHF. The CDR3, as DNA: TGTGCCAGCAGCTTAGGGCAGGGGGGAATTTCACCCCTCCACTTT.

The chain links TRBV12-2 to TRBJ1-4; the table's D gene call, TRBD1, was not cross checked with the DNA. TRBV12-2 is marked as a pseudogene. The CDR3 extends over 18 amino acids. The CDR3: CASRPPRDRGPDRGKLFF. In DNA form, the CDR3 reads TGTGCAAGTCGCCCCCCCCGGGACAGGGGCCCTGACCGGGGAAAACTGTTTTTT.

Details on this clone: Its ends do not fully match the called genes, so a read error is possible. This chain joins TRBV6-1 and TRBJ1-4, with D tentatively TRBD1 (6 bases). CDR3 length: 16 amino acids. Per the germline V gene, CDR1 is MNHNS and CDR2 is SASEGT. Here the CDR3 reads CASSKARTATNEKLFF. The CDR3 bases are TGTGCCAGCAGTAAAGCGAGGACAGCAACTAATGAAAAACTGTTTTTT.

This clone was detected once. This chain connects TRBV9 to TRBJ2-2; maybe TRBD2 (7 bases). V was clipped by 4 bases and J by 4 bases, with 20 bases between them. Germline V lookup: CDR1 SGDLS, CDR2 YYNGEE. The CDR3 loop spans 17 amino acids. CDR3 in DNA: TGTGCCAGCAGCCCAAGGGGGGGGGCGTCGCCCACCGGGGAGCTGTTTTTT. As protein: CASSPRGGASPTGELFF.

The chain is built from TRBV5-5 and TRBJ2-2, with 7 nucleotides matching TRBD2. V lost 0 bases, J lost 5 bases, and 4 bases stayed unmatched. Germline CDR1 reads SGHKS; CDR2 reads YYEKEE (reference sequence). The CDR3 spans 15 residues. This CDR3 reads CASSLVGGGTGELFF. CDR3 sequence (DNA): TGTGCCAGCAGCTTGGTCGGGGGAGGGACCGGGGAGCTGTTTTTT.

V and J are TRBV19 and TRBJ1-2; weak D call: TRBD1 (6 bases). The V end lost 5 bases, the J end lost 2 bases, and 9 bases lay between the germline ends. The CDR3 contains 13 residues. The germline CDR1 and CDR2 sequences are LNHDA and SQIVND (reference sequence). The CDR3 region is CASSLDRNYGYTF. The CDR3, as DNA: TGTGCCAGTAGTTTGGACAGAAACTATGGCTACACCTTC. Drawing the rest from reference TRBV19 and TRBJ1-2, the complete variable domain is DGGITQSPKYLFRKEGQNVTLSCEQNLNHDAMYWYRQDPGQGLRLIYYSQIVNDFQKGDIAEGYSVSREKKESFPLTVTSAQKNPTAFYLCASSLDRNYGYTFGSGTRLTVV.

V usage is TRBV7-6 and J usage is TRBJ1-1, with D possibly matching TRBD1 (6 bases). The V gene lost 4 bases and the J gene lost 3 bases, with 18 bases spanning the gap. Looked up from germline, CDR1 is SGHVS and CDR2 is FNYEAQ. The CDR3 loop spans 16 amino acids. CDR3 protein: CASSSHRRGGDTEAFF. The CDR3 DNA is TGTGCCAGCAGCTCCCACCGCAGGGGAGGGGACACTGAAGCTTTCTTT.

The chain combines TRBV4-1 with TRBJ1-2; TRBD1 might be the D (5 bases). This CDR3 spans 16 amino acids. In germline, CDR1 is MGHRA, CDR2 YSYEKL. V lost 1 base and J lost 5, with 17 bases in between. The CDR3 spells CASSQGTGERVYGYTF. The CDR3 nucleotides read TGCGCCAGCAGCCAAGGTACGGGGGAACGAGTGTATGGCTACACCTTC.